This T cell receptor beta chain is drawn from a study of blood T cell repertoires in COVID-19. On the study more broadly: T cells, B-cell-depleted T cells, or PBMCs supplied cDNA or gDNA.

Germline CDR1 is MGHRA and CDR2 is YSYEKL. The length of the CDR3 is 15 residues. V was clipped by 5 bases and J by 3 bases, with 16 bases between them. Recruitment covered 20 to 25 US areas and drew participants whose ages spanned roughly 18 to 90 years. Cohort assignment relied on participant-reported clinical history. Per the study methods: Reference gene primers were amplified, and this amplification served to estimate nucleated cell counts. Some clones are missing from TCRdb's copy, which holds only in-frame ones; the method was immunoSEQ multiplex PCR. For V, J and clone size, that table is used; D and trimming come from the DNA. The sample yields roughly 220,000 clones, just over 85% seen once. This clone appeared a single time.

This chain connects TRBV4-1 to TRBJ2-5, with D tentatively TRBD1 (6 bases). This TCR derives from a woman between 35 and 50 years old with acute COVID-19. Source material: PBMCs or T cells enriched from blood (not recorded which). The CDR3 protein is CASSGLPDSKETQYF. The CDR3 coding sequence is TGCGCCAGCAGCGGACTTCCGGACAGCAAAGAGACCCAGTACTTC.